Sequencing of this T cell receptor beta chain was carried out in a study of blood T cell repertoires in COVID-19. The overall study: Acute and convalescent COVID-19 specimens originated in the United States, Italy and Spain. PBMCs, B-cell-depleted T cells, or T cells provided the cDNA or gDNA that made up the material.

The V and J ends lost 0 bases and 1 base respectively, with 10 bases between them. Germline V gene lookup returns CDR1 SGHTS and CDR2 YDEGEE. CDR3 length: 16 residues. Sequencing was performed with immunoSEQ multiplex PCR; in TCRdb, only in-frame clones are kept and a portion is missing. The top ten clones hold around 4% of a sample with 80,000 to 100,000 clones, approximately 74% of them seen once. The receptor's source is a man between 70 and 80 years old with COVID-19, enrolled during active disease. Sequencing was performed on peripheral blood. The J gene is TRBJ2-2, the V gene TRBV5-8; a possible D gene is TRBD1 (5 bases). The CDR3 sequence: CASSLGTGLNTGELFF. CDR3 bases: TGTGCCAGCAGCTTGGGAACAGGCTTGAACACCGGGGAGCTGTTTTTT.